The 26 T cell receptor beta chains listed next were all sequenced from one sample in a study of shared clonotypes between healthy human individuals. The protocol was immunoSEQ multiplex PCR, while the TCRdb copy is restricted to in-frame clones and leaves out a portion. The sample yields about 1 million clones, around 74% seen once. The sample was memory CD4+ T cells sorted from blood. Subset noted: CD45RA-negative fraction. The receptors stem from a man aged 18 to 30 in good health.

The chain recombines TRBV5-1 with TRBJ1-2, with 7 positions matching TRBD1. Germline-derived CDR1 and CDR2 are SGHRS and YFSETQ. This CDR3 region has 14 residues. Trimming at V came to 3 bases and at J to 2 bases, leaving 4 bases not matched to a gene. CDR3 coding DNA: TGCGCCAGCAGCTCCTTGACAGGGAACTATGGCTACACCTTC. This codes for CASSSLTGNYGYTF.

This clone was seen only a few times. The rearrangement links TRBV10-3 to TRBJ2-2; tentatively, D is TRBD2 (6 bases). This CDR3 has 13 amino acids. Trimming took off 8 bases at V and 3 bases at J, with 10 bases between the two ends. CDR1 and CDR2 (germline): ENHRY, SYGVKD. The DNA of the CDR3 is TGTGCCATCCCGAGGGAGGACACCGGGGAGCTGTTTTTT. Translated, it gives CAIPREDTGELFF.

The chain is built from TRBV5-4 and TRBJ1-1; D is undetermined. Germline CDR1 SGHNT, CDR2 YYREEE (reference sequence). V lost 4 bases and J 10 bases, leaving 20 bases between the germline ends. The CDR3 is 14 residues long. The CDR3 sequence: CASSPRPERTGAFF. The CDR3 DNA is TGTGCCAGCAGCCCGAGACCCGAGCGCACCGGAGCTTTCTTT.

The rearrangement links TRBV5-8 to TRBJ1-1, with D possibly matching TRBD1 (5 bases). CDR1 and CDR2 (germline): SGHTS, YDEGEE. V was clipped by 1 base and J by 4 bases, with 11 bases between them. This CDR3 contains 14 residues. CDR3 DNA sequence: TGTGCCAGCAGCTTGTGGGGGGAGGGCACTGAAGCTTTCTTT. This codes for CASSLWGEGTEAFF.

Concerning this clone: Just one base apart from a much larger clone, this may be a read error. This chain links TRBV13 with TRBJ2-7; 9 positions agree with TRBD1. Looked up from germline, CDR1 is PRHDT and CDR2 is FYEKMQ (reference sequence). The CDR3 covers 14 residues. V shed 4 bases, J shed 2 bases, and the junction held 3 bases outside the gene matches. The CDR3 spells CASSWGQGAYEQYF. DNA for the CDR3: TGTGCCAGCAGCTGGGGACAGGGAGCCTACGAGCAGTACTTC. The full variable domain, with the rest looked up from reference TRBV13 and TRBJ2-7, is AAGVIQSPRHLIKEKRETATLKCYPIPRHDTVYWYQQGPGQDPQFLISFYEKMQSDKGSIPDRFSAQQFSDYHSELNMSSLELGDSALYFCASSWGQGAYEQYFGPGTRLTVT.

Comment on this clone: This could be a read error, since a much larger clone is one nucleotide away. This specimen includes other DNA sequences encoding the same CDR3. The J gene is TRBJ2-5, the V gene TRBV5-1; the D is unclear. The V gene's germline CDR1 is SGHRS and CDR2 YFSETQ. The CDR3 covers 11 residues. V lost 0 bases, J lost 4 bases, and 1 base lay in between. DNA for the CDR3: TGCGCCAGCAGCTTGGCAGAGACCCAGTACTTC. Protein sequence: CASSLAETQYF.

This clone was seen only a few times. The chain links TRBV7-2 to TRBJ2-1; D is possibly TRBD2 (7 bases). Germline CDR1 and CDR2: SGHTA and FQGNSA. The V end was cut by 1 base, the J end by 6 bases, with 16 bases between. The length of the CDR3 is 16 residues. CDR3 nucleotides: TGTGCCAGCAGCTTAGTCGGTACGGGGGGCTTCAATGAGCAGTTCTTC. Its translation: CASSLVGTGGFNEQFF.

This chain links TRBV2 with TRBJ2-4; the D call may be TRBD1 or TRBD2 (6 bases each). V lost 6 bases and J lost 1, with 13 bases in between. The V gene's germline CDR1 is SNHLY and CDR2 FYNNEI. The CDR3 runs 15 residues. In DNA form, the CDR3 reads TGTGCCAGCAGGGGGGGCGGTGGGGCCAAAAACATTCAGTACTTC. Translation gives CASRGGGGAKNIQYF.

The sample holds a few counts of this clone. This chain connects TRBV30 to TRBJ2-5; D remains unclear. CDR3 size: 10 residues. In germline, CDR1 is GTSNPN, CDR2 SVGIG (reference sequence). The V end lost 7 bases, the J end lost 5 bases, and 8 bases lay between the germline ends. The CDR3 spells CALELETQYF. The CDR3 DNA reads as TGTGCCTTGGAGCTTGAGACCCAGTACTTC.

The chain is built from TRBV5-1 and TRBJ2-5, with 7 bases identical to TRBD1. CDR3 size: 14 residues. Trimming took 4 bases from V and 1 from J; bases not matched to a gene: 4. Germline V gives CDR1 SGHRS, CDR2 YFSETQ. In nucleotides, the CDR3 is TGCGCCAGCAGCGAAGGGGGCTCCCAAGAGACCCAGTACTTC. Amino acids: CASSEGGSQETQYF.

The chain employs TRBV2 and TRBJ2-1; the D gene is possibly TRBD2 (5 bases). V was pared by 4 bases and J by 6 bases, with 10 bases between. CDR1 SNHLY and CDR2 FYNNEI come from the germline V gene. This CDR3 contains 13 residues. The CDR3 bases are TGTGCCAGCAGTGTAGAAGCGGCCAATGAGCAGTTCTTC. Translating gives CASSVEAANEQFF.

CDR3: CASSWSGENTGELFF. CDR3 bases: TGCGCCAGCTCCTGGAGCGGGGAAAACACCGGGGAGCTGTTTTTT. This chain links TRBV4-1 with TRBJ2-2; TRBD2 aligns across 7 bases. Trimming took 8 bases from V and 2 from J; bases not matched to a gene: 8. Germline V lookup: CDR1 MGHRA, CDR2 YSYEKL. CDR3 length equals 15 residues.

The J gene is TRBJ1-5, the V gene TRBV6-1, with 9 nucleotides matching TRBD1. Trimming at V came to 3 bases and at J to 7 bases, leaving 7 bases not matched to a gene. The germline gives CDR1 MNHNS, CDR2 SASEGT. This CDR3 contains 15 residues. Here the CDR3 reads CASSERDRVDQPQHF. CDR3 DNA: TGTGCCAGCAGTGAGAGGGACAGGGTAGACCAGCCCCAGCATTTT.

This chain connects TRBV28 to TRBJ2-4; D is perhaps TRBD2 (6 bases). The CDR3 covers 13 residues. V was pared by 7 bases and J by 1 base, with 8 bases between. Germline CDR1 and CDR2: MDHEN and SYDVKM. The CDR3 coding sequence is TGTGCCAGCATAAGCGGGGCCAAAAACATTCAGTACTTC. It codes for CASISGAKNIQYF.

This chain uses TRBV2 with TRBJ1-6, with D hard to call. CDR3 size: 14 residues. The V gene lost 2 bases and the J gene lost 10 bases, with 12 bases spanning the gap. Germline lookup yields CDR1 SNHLY and CDR2 FYNNEI. DNA for the CDR3: TGTGCCAGCAGTGAAATTTTGGGGAACTCACCCCTCCACTTT. Its protein product is CASSEILGNSPLHF.

The chain links TRBV5-1 to TRBJ2-6; 8 bases agree with TRBD1. J gave up 2 bases and V 0 bases, and 7 bases lay outside the gene matches. This CDR3 has 18 amino acids. The V gene's germline CDR1 is SGHRS and CDR2 YFSETQ. The CDR3 DNA reads as TGCGCCAGCAGCTTGGTCACAGGGGGTTCGGCTGGGGCCAACGTCCTGACTTTC. Translated: CASSLVTGGSAGANVLTF.

The chain links TRBV28 to TRBJ1-2; D may be TRBD1 (6 bases). CDR1 is MDHEN, CDR2 SYDVKM, per germline. The V end lost 8 bases, the J end lost 6 bases, and 13 bases lay between the germline ends. CDR3 length: 12 residues. CDR3 bases: TGTGCCAGCTTACAGGGTCGGAATGGCTACACCTTC. It encodes CASLQGRNGYTF.

J is TRBJ1-3 and V is TRBV5-1, with D unresolved. The germline V and J ends were trimmed by 1 base and 2 bases, with 10 bases remaining between them. Germline V gene lookup returns CDR1 SGHRS and CDR2 YFSETQ. This CDR3 is 15 amino acids long. The CDR3 loop reads CASSLLLSPGNTIYF. CDR3 bases: TGCGCCAGCAGCTTGCTCCTGTCCCCTGGAAACACCATATATTTT.

The chain joins TRBV10-3 to TRBJ2-4; no reliable D call. This CDR3 has 14 residues. Germline CDR1 is ENHRY and CDR2 is SYGVKD. Deletions cut 0 bases from V and 4 bases from J, with 7 bases between. In DNA, the CDR3 is TGTGCCATCAGTGAGTCGATGGGGAAAAACATTCAGTACTTC. Its protein is CAISESMGKNIQYF.

Concerning this clone: Other DNA sequences of this sample code for an identical CDR3. This chain connects TRBV2 to TRBJ2-7; D unclear. CDR3 length equals 11 residues. Germline CDR1 SNHLY, CDR2 FYNNEI. The V end lost 0 bases, the J end lost 7 bases, and 4 bases lay between the germline ends. The CDR3 region has the DNA TGTGCCAGCAGTGAAGCAGGGGAGCAGTACTTC. Its protein is CASSEAGEQYF. Full variable domain (outside the CDR3, taken from reference TRBV2 and TRBJ2-7): EPEVTQTPSHQVTQMGQEVILRCVPISNHLYFYWYRQILGQKVEFLVSFYNNEISEKSEIFDDQFSVERPDGSNFTLKIRSTKLEDSAMYFCASSEAGEQYFGPGTRLTVT.

The chain carries TRBV9 and TRBJ2-7; TRBD1 agrees at 10 bases. Looked up from germline, CDR1 is SGDLS and CDR2 is YYNGEE. This CDR3 is built from 16 residues. V shed 2 bases and J 3 bases; nucleotides not matched to a gene: 8. The CDR3: CASSVEWDRGIYEQYF. The CDR3 bases are TGTGCCAGCAGCGTCGAGTGGGACAGGGGAATCTACGAGCAGTACTTC.

This clone appeared a few times. The V call is TRBV27, the J call TRBJ2-7, with TRBD1 matching 10 bases. The germline CDR1 and CDR2 sequences are MNHEY and SMNVEV (reference sequence). The ends lost 2 bases at V and 3 bases at J; junction bases unmatched: 4. The CDR3 is 15 residues long. The CDR3 loop reads CASSLDRGPYYEQYF. The CDR3 coding sequence is TGTGCCAGCAGTTTAGACAGGGGGCCTTACTACGAGCAGTACTTC.

The chain joins TRBV19 to TRBJ2-7; D might be TRBD2 (5 bases). From germline, CDR1 is LNHDA and CDR2 SQIVND (reference sequence). V lost 6 bases and J lost 3, with 12 bases in between. The CDR3 has 13 residues. As DNA, the CDR3 is TGTGCCAGTAGCACCCGGACTTTCTACGAGCAGTACTTC. Protein: CASSTRTFYEQYF.

The V gene is TRBV10-3, the J gene TRBJ1-2; a weak D match, TRBD1 (5 bases). This CDR3 region has 13 residues. V lost 7 bases, J lost 0 bases, and 9 bases lay in between. Germline CDR1 ENHRY, CDR2 SYGVKD. For the CDR3, the DNA is TGTGCCATCATGGGGGGAGCTAACTATGGCTACACCTTC. Translating gives CAIMGGANYGYTF.

The rearrangement joins TRBV11-2 to TRBJ2-7; TRBD2 matches 7 bases. The CDR3 length is 15 residues. The V and J ends lost 1 base and 5 bases, in that order; junction bases with no gene match: 8. Germline CDR1 reads SGHAT; CDR2 reads FQNNGV. The CDR3 DNA reads TGTGCCAGCAGCTTAGGGGGAGGGAAACAGAACGAGCAGTACTTC. This codes for CASSLGGGKQNEQYF.

A few counts support this clone. This chain connects TRBV15 to TRBJ2-7; 8 bases are a match to TRBD1. In germline, CDR1 is LNHNV, CDR2 YYDKDF (reference sequence). V lost 1 base to trimming and J lost 7 bases; unmatched junction nucleotides: 6. This CDR3 is 14 amino acids long. DNA for the CDR3: TGTGCCACCAGCAGAGTACAGGGGGATCGGGAGCAGTACTTC. Its translation is CATSRVQGDREQYF.